The rows below give T cell receptor beta chains drawn from one sample of a study of shared clonotypes between healthy human individuals. TCRdb keeps only in-frame clones here, not all; method: immunoSEQ multiplex PCR. The sample includes about 660,000 clones, 74% of them seen just once. Input material: memory CD4+ T cells sorted from blood. These TCRs come from a young woman in good health. The conserved cysteine and the conserved F or W are not part of the CDR3 here.

j_call	cdr3_length	v_call	cdr3_aa
TRBJ2-5	15	TRBV28	ASRGYSGTVYQETQY
TRBJ2-5	14	TRBV5-1	ASSGGQGIVVETQY
TRBJ1-1	8	TRBV29-1	SALTPEAF
TRBJ2-7	12	TRBV25-1	ASSGRDRGYEQY
TRBJ2-7	18	TRBV11-2	ASSLDPALAGVSRLYEQY
TRBJ2-3	14	TRBV4-2	ASSQVLAGGPDTQY
TRBJ2-1	12	TRBV19	ASSIQGRYNEQF
TRBJ2-7	13	TRBV7-8	ASRGTGGNDYEQY
TRBJ2-1	12	TRBV5-1	ASSFGTVGNEQF
TRBJ1-3	13	TRBV7-6	ASSLNGQGLNTIY
TRBJ2-7	14	TRBV25-1	ASSALSTGVSYEQY
TRBJ2-7	13	TRBV11-2	ASSQGLAGSGEQY
TRBJ1-1	11	TRBV27	ASRQQGAYDAF
TRBJ2-3	14	TRBV5-1	ASSLALSPSTDTQY
TRBJ1-1	13	TRBV19	ASSIGESGATEAF
TRBJ2-7	13	TRBV4-1	ASSLGQGTYYEQY
TRBJ2-4	13	TRBV28	ASSRVGEPGNIQY
TRBJ1-1	13	TRBV5-1	ASSARQGARTEAF
TRBJ2-3	13	TRBV10-1	ASSEVLGRTDTQY
TRBJ2-2	10	TRBV28	ASRPRTGELF
TRBJ2-2	10	TRBV28	ASSLPVGELF
TRBJ2-7	15	TRBV27	ASRLRGAGARIYEQY
TRBJ1-1	12	TRBV28	ASSLDLSNTEAF
TRBJ2-1	12	TRBV2	ASLAHSSYNEQF
TRBJ2-3	15	TRBV5-6	ASSLGFMAGGKDTQY
TRBJ1-2	12	TRBV28	ASSVGSSTYGYT
TRBJ2-1	13	TRBV19	ASSKTSGRLNEQF
TRBJ2-3	15	TRBV14	ASSQGAGTGIMDTQY
TRBJ2-5	15	TRBV19	ASSIFSDPGQRGIQY
TRBJ2-5	13	TRBV6-1	ASRRTGEGGETQY
TRBJ2-3	14	TRBV5-8	ASSFGTFHAADTQY
TRBJ2-1	15	TRBV25-1	ASSSPTGDPPGNEQF